The clone carrying this TCR beta chain was recorded many times. A second PCR of 7 to 11 cycles used a sample-barcoded 5' primer and a J-beta primer mix. All cDNA molecules were each tagged by a template-switch adaptor with 12 random nucleotides. Each CDR3 protein is one row after TCRdb ran MiXCR on the 5' RACE reads. Among 870,000 or so distinct CDR3 sequences listed, 29% were seen once. The data were obtained in a study of blood T cells in healthy people across ages. This CDR3 has 12 residues. V lost 5 bases to trimming and J lost 7 bases; unmatched junction nucleotides: 5. CDR1 SGHTA and CDR2 FQGNSA come from the germline V gene.

The chain combines TRBV7-2 with TRBJ2-7, with 7 bases fitting TRBD2. Sequenced material: blood. This sequence originates from a woman older than 75 in good health. The CDR3 sequence is CASSPFGGEQYF. The CDR3 coding sequence is TGTGCCAGCAGCCCGTTCGGGGGGGAGCAGTACTTC.